A selection of T cell receptor beta chains follows, all from one sample in a study of shared clonotypes between healthy human individuals. Using immunoSEQ multiplex PCR, the repertoire was profiled, and TCRdb retains in-frame clones only, with some absent. In the table there are around 610,000 clones, about 96% of which are singletons. What was sequenced was naive CD8+ T cells sorted from blood. The receptors shown here come from a young woman in good health. Each CDR3 is given with its conserved first and last residue. Each record gives: J gene, clone size, D gene, V gene, CDR3 length, CDR3 DNA, CDR3 protein. The D gene is left open where the match is weak. For some rows the clone size is stated as once, few or many, or as a class when expanded; others skip it.

j_call: TRBJ2-5
clone_size: -
d_call: -
v_call: TRBV6-1
cdr3_length: 17
cdr3_nt: TGTGCCAGCAGTGACGACCCGAGGAGGGAGATAGAGGAGACCCAGTACTTC
cdr3_aa: CASSDDPRREIEETQYF

j_call: TRBJ1-1
clone_size: -
d_call: -
v_call: TRBV27
cdr3_length: 13
cdr3_nt: TGTGCCAGCAGTTTGGCCTCATGGGCTGAAGCTTTCTTT
cdr3_aa: CASSLASWAEAFF

j_call: TRBJ1-1
clone_size: few
d_call: -
v_call: TRBV20-1
cdr3_length: 11
cdr3_nt: TGCAGTGCCGAGCGGGGTACTGAAGCTTTCTTT
cdr3_aa: CSAERGTEAFF

j_call: TRBJ1-1
clone_size: -
d_call: -
v_call: TRBV13
cdr3_length: 17
cdr3_nt: TGTGCCAGCAGCTTAAAGGGCCCGACAGGACTGAACACTGAAGCTTTCTTT
cdr3_aa: CASSLKGPTGLNTEAFF

j_call: TRBJ2-7
clone_size: -
d_call: TRBD2
v_call: TRBV10-3
cdr3_length: 18
cdr3_nt: TGTGCCATCAGTGATACCGCCCTGACTAGCGGGAGAATCTACGAGCAGTACTTC
cdr3_aa: CAISDTALTSGRIYEQYF

j_call: TRBJ2-3
clone_size: -
d_call: -
v_call: TRBV5-4
cdr3_length: 17
cdr3_nt: TGTGCCAGCAGCTTGGCCGTAGGAGCGGGCTTCACAGATACGCAGTATTTT
cdr3_aa: CASSLAVGAGFTDTQYF

j_call: TRBJ2-5
clone_size: -
d_call: -
v_call: TRBV7-9
cdr3_length: 14
cdr3_nt: TGTGCCAGCAGCTTAGGGTCCAGCTTGGAGACCCAGTACTTC
cdr3_aa: CASSLGSSLETQYF

j_call: TRBJ2-7
clone_size: -
d_call: -
v_call: TRBV6-5
cdr3_length: 10
cdr3_nt: TGTGCCAGCATGGCGCGCGAGCAGTACTTC
cdr3_aa: CASMAREQYF

j_call: TRBJ2-2
clone_size: -
d_call: -
v_call: TRBV7-3
cdr3_length: 13
cdr3_nt: TGTGCCAGCAGCCCCCGGCCGGACGGGGAGCTGTTTTTT
cdr3_aa: CASSPRPDGELFF

j_call: TRBJ2-7
clone_size: -
d_call: -
v_call: TRBV29-1
cdr3_length: 13
cdr3_nt: TGCAGCGTGAACCGGGACAACACCTACGAGCAGTACTTC
cdr3_aa: CSVNRDNTYEQYF